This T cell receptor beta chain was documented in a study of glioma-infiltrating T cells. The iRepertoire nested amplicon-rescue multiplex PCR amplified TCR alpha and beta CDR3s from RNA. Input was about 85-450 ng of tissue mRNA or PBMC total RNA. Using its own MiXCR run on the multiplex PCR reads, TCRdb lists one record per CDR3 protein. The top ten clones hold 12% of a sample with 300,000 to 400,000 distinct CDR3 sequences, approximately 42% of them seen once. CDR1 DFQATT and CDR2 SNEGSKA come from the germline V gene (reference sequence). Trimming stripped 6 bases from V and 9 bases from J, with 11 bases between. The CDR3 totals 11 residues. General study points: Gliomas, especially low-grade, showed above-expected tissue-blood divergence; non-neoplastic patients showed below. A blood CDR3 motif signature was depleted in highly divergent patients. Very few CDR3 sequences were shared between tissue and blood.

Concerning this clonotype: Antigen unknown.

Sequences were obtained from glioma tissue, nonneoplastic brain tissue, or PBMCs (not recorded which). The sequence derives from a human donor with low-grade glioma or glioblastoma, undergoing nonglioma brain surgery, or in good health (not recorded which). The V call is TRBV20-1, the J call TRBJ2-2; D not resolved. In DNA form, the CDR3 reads TGCAGTGCCATCTACATCTGGGAGCTGTTTTTT. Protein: CSAIYIWELFF.